Sequencing of this T cell receptor (beta chain) was carried out in a study of naive and memory T cell subsets. The germline V gene encodes CDR1 DFQATT and CDR2 SNEGSKA (reference sequence). The CDR3 runs to 14 residues. Between the trimmed V and J ends, which lost 6 bases and 3 bases, there was a span of 16 bases. Separate alpha and beta amplification began at the second PCR step. Two oligonucleotides, mixed equimolar, formed the beta constant-region primer covering TRBC1 and TRBC2. The ligated cDNA underwent four PCR rounds using SP2 and nested alpha and beta constant-region primers. Each CDR3 protein gets one entry after TCRdb re-called the UMI-ligation and nested PCR reads with MiXCR. The sample comprises around 110,000 distinct CDR3 sequences, around a third of which are singletons, and about 1% rests with the top ten.

The chain is built from TRBV20-1 and TRBJ2-3; tentative D call: TRBD2 (6 bases). The sequenced material came from central memory CD4+ T cells from blood. The sequence derives from a human donor in good health. The CDR3 nucleotides are TGCAGTGCCAGCCGGGGCGGGATGACAGATACGCAGTATTTT. This sequence encodes CSASRGGMTDTQYF.